This TCR beta chain appears in the sequencing data of a study of neoadjuvant anti-PD-1 for oral cavity cancer. About the study: Patients mostly received three to four biweekly nivolumab doses at 3 mg/kg before surgery. Patients without progression received a fourth nivolumab dose around day 43, then surgical resection on days 50-56.

Germline trimming cut 0 bases from V and 8 bases from J; bases unmatched to any gene: 9. Germline lookup yields CDR1 SGHRS and CDR2 YFSETQ. This CDR3 has 16 residues. Analysis of PBMCs was direct, with no culture step. Some clones are missing from TCRdb's copy, which holds only in-frame ones; the method was immunoSEQ multiplex PCR. The table lists about 20,000 clones, around 76% of them singletons, with approximately 3% in the top ten. The chain combines TRBV5-1 with TRBJ2-1; 9 bases fit TRBD2. This sequence originates from a person aged 35 to 85 with oral cavity squamous cell carcinoma. Sequencing used PBMCs, obtained before nivolumab (anti-PD-1) treatment. CDR3 sequence: CASSLEPAGGSDEQFF. In DNA form, the CDR3 reads TGCGCCAGCAGCTTGGAACCGGCGGGAGGGTCGGATGAGCAGTTCTTC.